This is a list of T cell receptor beta chains from one sample in a study of blood T cell repertoires in COVID-19. Produced via immunoSEQ multiplex PCR; TCRdb's table is partial and in-frame only. The data contain 180,000 or so clones, more than 65% of them singletons. Sample: PBMCs or T cells enriched from blood (not recorded which). The receptors stem from a man aged 45-65 years who had recovered from COVID-19. Each CDR3 is given with its conserved first and last residue. The order of the fields is J gene, D gene, clone size, V gene, CDR3 protein, CDR3 DNA. The D gene is left open where the match is weak. Size is omitted from some rows. Given values are once, few, many or a class for expanded clones.

TRBJ1-6,.,once,TRBV28,CASRMQGLASPLHF,TGTGCCAGCAGGATGCAGGGGCTCGCATCACCCCTCCACTTT
TRBJ2-7,TRBD1,.,TRBV11-2,CASSPLGQASYEQYF,TGTGCCAGCAGCCCCCTGGGACAGGCCTCCTACGAGCAGTACTTC
TRBJ2-5,.,.,TRBV7-3,CASSLGLQETQYF,TGTGCCAGCAGCCTTGGACTCCAAGAGACCCAGTACTTC
TRBJ2-3,.,.,TRBV21-1,CAPSIERTDTQYF,TGTGCCCCCAGCATTGAGCGCACAGATACGCAGTATTTT
TRBJ2-2,.,.,TRBV28,CASSLKASQNTGELFF,TGTGCCAGCAGTTTAAAGGCTAGCCAAAACACCGGGGAGCTGTTTTTT
TRBJ1-1,.,.,TRBV28,CASNKLDRMGTEAFF,TGTGCCAGCAACAAACTCGACAGGATGGGTACTGAAGCTTTCTTT
TRBJ1-2,.,.,TRBV2,CASSGAALSNYGYTF,TGTGCCAGCAGTGGGGCAGCCCTGTCTAACTATGGCTACACCTTC
TRBJ1-4,.,.,TRBV2,CATALRSILSTNEKLFF,TGTGCCACCGCCCTACGGTCCATACTTTCAACTAATGAAAAACTGTTTTTT
TRBJ2-7,.,many,TRBV6-6,CASSHRQGELRGYEQYF,TGTGCCAGCAGTCACCGACAAGGGGAGTTGCGGGGCTACGAGCAGTACTTC
TRBJ2-4,TRBD2,.,TRBV11-2,CASSPKGLVAGQQQGIQYF,TGTGCCAGCAGCCCCAAGGGGCTCGTAGCGGGACAACAGCAGGGCATTCAGTACTTC
TRBJ2-1,.,.,TRBV11-1,CASGLDQGGYNEQFF,TGTGCCAGCGGTTTAGACCAGGGAGGCTACAATGAGCAGTTCTTC
TRBJ2-3,.,.,TRBV2,CASRSRFSDTQYF,TGTGCCAGCAGGTCCCGGTTCTCAGATACGCAGTATTTT
TRBJ2-3,.,once,TRBV3-1/TRBV3-2,CASSQAAGTTDTQYF,TGTGCCAGCAGCCAGGCAGCGGGTACCACAGATACGCAGTATTTT
TRBJ1-2,.,.,TRBV7-2,CASSRESLNYGYTF,TGTGCCAGCAGCCGCGAAAGCCTTAACTATGGCTACACCTTC
TRBJ2-3,.,.,TRBV6-5,CASSQMSTDTQYF,TGTGCCAGCTCCCAGATGAGCACAGATACGCAGTATTTT
TRBJ1-2,.,.,TRBV5-1,CASSLDREDGYTF,TGCGCCAGCAGCTTGGATAGGGAGGATGGCTACACCTTC
TRBJ2-6,.,.,TRBV30,CASIAYSGANVLTF,TGTGCCTCGATCGCGTACTCTGGGGCCAACGTCCTGACTTTC
TRBJ2-3,TRBD2,.,TRBV19,CASSRLGGGTDTQYF,TGTGCCAGTTCAAGGCTGGGCGGGGGGACAGATACGCAGTATTTT
TRBJ2-3,TRBD2,.,TRBV23-1,CASSPLTELAGPTDTQYF,TGCGCCAGCAGTCCTCTTACTGAATTAGCGGGCCCCACAGATACGCAGTATTTT
TRBJ2-7,.,.,TRBV7-2,CASSLSGGIYEQYF,TGTGCCAGCAGCTTATCCGGAGGGATATACGAGCAGTACTTC
TRBJ2-2,.,.,TRBV19,CASSISVFNGELFF,TGTGCCAGTAGTATATCAGTGTTTAACGGGGAGCTGTTTTTT
TRBJ1-2,.,.,TRBV5-1,CASSLVPGGYGYTF,TGCGCCAGCAGCTTGGTACCGGGAGGCTATGGCTACACCTTC
TRBJ1-2,.,.,TRBV28,CASSSQGTYGYTF,TGTGCCAGCAGTTCGCAGGGTACCTATGGCTACACCTTC
TRBJ1-2,TRBD1,once,TRBV7-9,CATTRTGVYGYTF,TGTGCCACAACCCGGACAGGGGTTTATGGCTACACCTTC
TRBJ1-2,TRBD1,once,TRBV5-1,CASSGGTVANYGYTF,TGCGCCAGCAGCGGAGGGACAGTAGCTAACTATGGCTACACCTTC
TRBJ1-4,.,few,TRBV2,CASSAGGVEKLFF,TGTGCCAGCAGTGCGGGGGGAGTTGAAAAACTGTTTTTT
TRBJ2-5,.,.,TRBV5-8,CASPSWGQETQYF,TGTGCCAGCCCTAGCTGGGGTCAAGAGACCCAGTACTTC
TRBJ2-2,.,.,TRBV12-3/TRBV12-4,CASSLNGGELFF,TGTGCCAGCAGTTTAAACGGCGGGGAGCTGTTTTTT
TRBJ2-7,.,.,TRBV21-1,CASSKEGLGTYEQYF,TGTGCCAGCAGCAAAGAGGGGTTAGGAACCTACGAGCAGTACTTC
TRBJ1-2,TRBD1,.,TRBV6-7,CASNRSETGLYGYTF,TGTGCCAGCAATCGAAGTGAGACAGGGTTATATGGCTACACCTTC
TRBJ1-5,.,.,TRBV19,CASSMQGLGSNQPQHF,TGTGCCAGTAGTATGCAGGGCTTGGGTAGCAATCAGCCCCAGCATTTT
TRBJ2-7,TRBD2,.,TRBV7-3,CASSLTGLAGGYSYEQYF,TGTGCCAGCAGCTTAACGGGTCTCGCGGGGGGTTATTCCTACGAGCAGTACTTC
TRBJ2-2,TRBD2,.,TRBV5-4,CASRAERGTHTGELFF,TGTGCCAGCAGGGCTGAGCGGGGAACTCACACCGGGGAGCTGTTTTTT
TRBJ2-1,TRBD1,once,TRBV7-2,CASSSGQGGGDEQFF,TGTGCCAGCAGCTCGGGACAGGGGGGTGGCGATGAGCAGTTCTTC
TRBJ2-2,.,few,TRBV11-3,CASSSPLGELFF,TGTGCCAGCAGCTCCCCACTCGGGGAGCTGTTTTTT
TRBJ1-2,.,once,TRBV6-5,CASSIGTGWGYGYTF,TGTGCCAGCAGTATAGGTACAGGGTGGGGCTATGGCTACACCTTC
TRBJ1-2,.,.,TRBV29-1,CSVAELSGYGYTF,TGCAGCGTTGCGGAGTTATCCGGCTATGGCTACACCTTC
TRBJ1-4,.,.,TRBV5-1,CASSLASTGVNEKLFF,TGCGCCAGCAGCTTGGCTTCCACGGGAGTTAATGAAAAACTGTTTTTT
TRBJ1-1,.,.,TRBV28,CASSPPLTGGTEAFF,TGTGCCAGCAGCCCTCCCCTCACCGGTGGCACTGAAGCTTTCTTT
TRBJ2-5,.,.,TRBV7-9,CASSLSAGGETQYF,TGTGCCAGCAGCTTATCGGCAGGCGGGGAGACCCAGTACTTC